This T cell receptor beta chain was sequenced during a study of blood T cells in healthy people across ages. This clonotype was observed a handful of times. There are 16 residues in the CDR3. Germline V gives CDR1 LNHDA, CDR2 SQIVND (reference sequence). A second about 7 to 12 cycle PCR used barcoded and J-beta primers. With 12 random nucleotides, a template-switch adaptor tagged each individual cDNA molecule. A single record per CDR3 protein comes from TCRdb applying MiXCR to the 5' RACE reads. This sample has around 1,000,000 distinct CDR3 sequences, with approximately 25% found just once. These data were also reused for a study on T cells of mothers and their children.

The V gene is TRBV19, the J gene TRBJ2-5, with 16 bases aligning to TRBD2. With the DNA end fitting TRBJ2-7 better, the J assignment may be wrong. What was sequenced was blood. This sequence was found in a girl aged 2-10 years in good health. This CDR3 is CASSPGLAGGRYEQYF. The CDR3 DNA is TGTGCCAGTAGTCCGGGACTAGCGGGAGGGAGATACGAGCAGTACTTC.